What follows are 7 T cell receptor beta chains derived from one specimen sequenced in a study of CD8+ T cells in alopecia areata. Investigators isolated RNA and reverse transcribed it into cDNA to act as the sequencing template. TCRdb keeps only in-frame clones here, not all; method: immunoSEQ multiplex PCR. The table has about 11,000 clones, around three fifths seen once. Peripheral blood, together with lesional scalp punch biopsies, was collected from alopecia areata patients. Sequenced here: skin, sampled at week 0. These receptors were obtained from a human donor with alopecia areata.

This chain uses TRBV5-6 with TRBJ2-3; 7 bases align to TRBD2. With V trimmed by 0 bases and J by 5 bases, 6 bases remained unmatched. Germline V gives CDR1 SGHDT, CDR2 YYEEEE. The CDR3 is made up of 15 amino acids. The CDR3 DNA sequence: TGTGCCAGCAGCTTGGAGGGAGGGGCTGGAGATACGCAGTATTTT. Its protein product is CASSLEGGAGDTQYF. Looking up the rest from reference TRBV5-6 and TRBJ2-3 gives the full variable domain: DAGVTQSPTHLIKTRGQQVTLRCSPKSGHDTVSWYQQALGQGPQFIFQYYEEEERQRGNFPDRFSGHQFPNYSSELNVNALLLGDSALYLCASSLEGGAGDTQYFGPGTRLTVL.

The table lists this clone with a few counts. This sequence joins TRBV5-1 and TRBJ1-6; 8 bases line up with TRBD1. V trimming: 0 bases; J trimming: 8 bases; junction bases outside the gene matches: 19. This CDR3 is built from 20 residues. The germline V gene encodes CDR1 SGHRS and CDR2 YFSETQ. The CDR3 bases are TGCGCCAGCAGCTTGGTGTTAAGGACAGGGAAGGGGCATATGGATTCACCCCTCCACTTT. It specifies CASSLVLRTGKGHMDSPLHF.

V and J are TRBV5-4 and TRBJ2-7; possibly TRBD2 for D (5 bases). V dropped 4 bases and J dropped 3 bases, with 14 bases sitting between them. The CDR3 length is 14 residues. CDR1 and CDR2 (germline): SGHNT, YYREEE (reference sequence). CDR3 sequence (DNA): TGTGCCAGCAGCCCGATCGGGGTCATCTACGAGCAGTACTTC. Amino acid sequence: CASSPIGVIYEQYF.

J is TRBJ2-3 and V is TRBV6-1; 9 bases agree with TRBD2. Germline values: CDR1 MNHNS, CDR2 SASEGT. J was trimmed by 5 bases and V by 7 bases; bases with no gene match: 10. The CDR3 has 15 residues. CDR3 amino acids: CASTLSGGHGDTQYF. CDR3 DNA: TGTGCCAGCACCTTAAGCGGGGGGCATGGAGATACGCAGTATTTT.

The chain links TRBV7-2 to TRBJ2-3, with TRBD2 matching over 9 bases. Germline CDR1 and CDR2: SGHTA and FQGNSA. The CDR3 consists of 15 residues. Unmatched junction bases numbered 3, after V lost 1 base and J lost 4 bases. The chain's CDR3 is CASSLGGGAPDTQYF. Written as DNA, the CDR3 is TGTGCCAGCAGCTTAGGCGGGGGGGCCCCAGATACGCAGTATTTT.

This clone was observed a handful of times. CDR3 bases: TGCGCCAGCAGCTTCGAGGGACTAGCGGGGGGCACAGATACGCAGTATTTT. Protein: CASSFEGLAGGTDTQYF. V gene TRBV5-1 combines with J gene TRBJ2-3; 14 nucleotides match TRBD2. Per the germline V gene, CDR1 is SGHRS and CDR2 is YFSETQ. V gave up 2 bases and J gave up 1 base; unmatched junction bases: 3. This CDR3 region has 17 residues.

The rearrangement links TRBV6-5 to TRBJ2-7; TRBD2 aligns across 11 bases. The CDR3 totals 14 residues. Germline assignment: CDR1 MNHEY and CDR2 SVGAGI. V dropped 7 bases and J dropped 5; count of bases not matched to a gene: 7. The CDR3 DNA follows: TGTGCCAGCAACCGACTAGCGGGGAAGGACGAGCAGTACTTC. Protein: CASNRLAGKDEQYF.